Each of the 7 T cell receptor beta chains below was sequenced from the same sample in a study of response to subunit inactivated influenza vaccine. TCRdb passed the RT-PCR reads through MiXCR, listing each CDR3 protein once. The sample contains hundreds of thousands of distinct CDR3 sequences, around 14% of which appear only once. The sequences come from PBMCs from blood, collected 11 to 12 days after vaccination. The source is a man aged 50 or older who received an inactivated influenza vaccine.

CDR3 in amino acids: CATSRDAMFRETQYF. In nucleotides, the CDR3 is TGTGCCACCAGCAGAGATGCTATGTTCCGAGAGACCCAGTACTTC. The chain uses TRBV15 and TRBJ2-5; D is undetermined. The CDR3 covers 15 residues. The germline V gene has CDR1 LNHNV and CDR2 YYDKDF (reference sequence). V shed 0 bases and J shed 4 bases, with 12 bases lying between them.

The genes are TRBV29-1 and TRBJ2-6; D is possibly TRBD1 (6 bases). The germline V and J ends were trimmed by 7 bases and 0 bases, with 13 bases remaining between them. Looked up from germline, CDR1 is SQVTM and CDR2 is ANQGSEA. The CDR3 loop spans 15 amino acids. The CDR3 region has the DNA TGCAGCGCTATGGGACACCCCTCTGGGGCCAACGTCCTGACTTTC. Encoded protein: CSAMGHPSGANVLTF.

The chain employs TRBV7-2 and TRBJ2-5; tentatively, D is TRBD1 (5 bases). From germline, CDR1 is SGHTA and CDR2 FQGNSA. Trimming removed 3 bases from V and 1 base from J, with 9 bases in between. The CDR3 is 14 amino acids. CDR3 DNA sequence: TGTGCCAGCAGCTTGTACCAGGGCCAAGAGACCCAGTACTTC. Translating it yields CASSLYQGQETQYF. The complete variable domain, with remaining parts taken from reference TRBV7-2 and TRBJ2-5, reads GAGVSQSPSNKVTEKGKDVELRCDPISGHTALYWYRQSLGQGLEFLIYFQGNSAPDKSGLPSDRFSAERTGGSVSTLTIQRTQQEDSAVYLCASSLYQGQETQYFGPGTRLLVL.

This rearrangement joins TRBV20-1 to TRBJ2-1; D might be TRBD2 (5 bases). Germline values: CDR1 DFQATT, CDR2 SNEGSKA (reference sequence). CDR3 length: 12 amino acids. Trimming shortened V by 6 bases and J by 8 bases, and 14 bases separated the two germline ends. As DNA, the CDR3 is TGCAGTGCCCCGGGGTACTCGGATGAGCAGTTCTTC. It yields the protein CSAPGYSDEQFF.

This clonotype was seen a few times. This CDR3 is CASSELRSPETQYF. CDR3 DNA: TGTGCCAGCAGCGAGCTAAGATCGCCGGAGACCCAGTACTTC. The rearrangement uses TRBV2 and TRBJ2-5; D unclear. This CDR3 spans 14 amino acids. V lost 6 bases and J 5 bases, leaving 16 bases between the germline ends. The germline CDR1 and CDR2 sequences are SNHLY and FYNNEI.

V and J are TRBV5-1 and TRBJ2-7, with 8 bases identical to TRBD1. Germline CDR1 SGHRS, CDR2 YFSETQ. This CDR3 comprises 14 residues. The trim removed 4 bases at V and 5 bases at J, leaving 8 bases unmatched. CDR3 sequence reads: CASSDRTGSDEQYF. In nucleotides, the CDR3 is TGCGCCAGCAGCGATCGGACAGGGTCGGACGAGCAGTACTTC.

The sample holds a few counts of this clonotype. The genes are TRBV4-2 and TRBJ1-1; the D gene is possibly TRBD1 (6 bases). V lost 2 bases, J lost 4 bases, and 20 bases lay in between. Germline CDR1 LGHNA, CDR2 YNFKEQ. The CDR3 runs to 17 residues. In DNA, the CDR3 is TGTGCCAGCAGCCAATTGGGCGGGGGGCCAGCGGGCACTGAAGCTTTCTTT. It translates to CASSQLGGGPAGTEAFF.